One T cell receptor (beta chain) is described in this entry. Its antigen is as yet unknown. The second PCR ran roughly 6 to 11 cycles with a sample-barcoded 5' primer and J-beta primers. TCRdb re-analysed the 5' RACE reads in MiXCR, keeping a single row per CDR3 protein. The data contain hundreds of thousands of distinct CDR3 sequences, about 37% of them seen just once; the ten biggest clones take up around 13%. The data were obtained in a study of blood T cells in healthy people across ages. Background on the study: Roughly one uniquely barcoded beta molecule per two T cells was captured. Study-wide results and limits: TCR beta diversity, measured per million T cells, fell in a roughly linear way with age. Lack of knowledge of donor CMV status possibly confounded expanded clonotype changes.

With 3 bases removed from V and 13 bases from J, the gap between germline ends came to 13 bases. The CDR3 covers 12 residues. This clonotype originated in a man younger than 35 in good health. Sequenced sample: blood. The chain joins TRBV12-3 or TRBV12-4 to TRBJ2-1; the D call may be TRBD1 or TRBD2 (5 bases each). The CDR3 spells CASSFIGETQFF. CDR3 DNA sequence: TGTGCCAGCAGTTTCATAGGGGAGACCCAGTTCTTC.